The table lists the clone carrying this TCR beta chain with many counts. The CDR3 spans 15 residues. The germline V gene encodes CDR1 SGHTA and CDR2 FQGNSA. Trimming left V 4 bases short and J 2 bases short, with 13 bases between. TCRdb called the RACE reads again in MiXCR, with one record for every CDR3 protein. The sample holds around 300,000 distinct CDR3 sequences; approximately 6.9% are singletons and the top ten take about 8%. The data are from a study of human T cells and chemical hapten exposure. Time point meaning: patch test 1, 2 weeks after DPC sensitization. Described treatment: therapeutic diphenylcyclopropenone sensitization with weekly scalp DPC.

The chain uses TRBV7-2 and TRBJ2-3; D may be TRBD1 (6 bases). This receptor was obtained from a woman aged 18-29 years with alopecia areata. Some clones in this sample may be carry-over from other donors' samples. Here the sequenced sample was whole blood, taken in connection with sensitization to the hapten diphenylcyclopropenone (DPC). For the CDR3, the DNA is TGTGCCAGCAGCTCCACAGGGATCTCCACAGATACGCAGTATTTT. Translated, it gives CASSSTGISTDTQYF.